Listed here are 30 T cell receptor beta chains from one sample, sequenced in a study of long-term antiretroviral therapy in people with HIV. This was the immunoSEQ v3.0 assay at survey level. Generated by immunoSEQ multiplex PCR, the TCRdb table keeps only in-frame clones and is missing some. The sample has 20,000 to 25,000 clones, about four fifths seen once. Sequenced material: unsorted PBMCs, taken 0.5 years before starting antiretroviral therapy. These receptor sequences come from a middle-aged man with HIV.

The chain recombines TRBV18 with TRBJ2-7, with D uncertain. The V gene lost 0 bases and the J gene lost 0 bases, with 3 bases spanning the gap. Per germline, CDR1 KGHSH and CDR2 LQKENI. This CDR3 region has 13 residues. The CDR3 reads CASSPPGSYEQYF. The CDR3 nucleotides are TGTGCCAGCTCACCACCAGGCTCCTACGAGCAGTACTTC.

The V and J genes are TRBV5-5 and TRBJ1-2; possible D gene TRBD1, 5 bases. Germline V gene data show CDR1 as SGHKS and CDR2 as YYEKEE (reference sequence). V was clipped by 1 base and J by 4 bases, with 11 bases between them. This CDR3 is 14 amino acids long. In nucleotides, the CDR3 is TGTGCCAGCAGCTTGTACGACAGCTCCTATGGCTACACCTTC. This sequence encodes CASSLYDSSYGYTF. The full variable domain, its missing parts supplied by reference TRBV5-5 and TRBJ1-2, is DAGVTQSPTHLIKTRGQQVTLRCSPISGHKSVSWYQQVLGQGPQFIFQYYEKEERGRGNFPDRFSARQFPNYSSELNVNALLLGDSALYLCASSLYDSSYGYTFGSGTRLTVV.

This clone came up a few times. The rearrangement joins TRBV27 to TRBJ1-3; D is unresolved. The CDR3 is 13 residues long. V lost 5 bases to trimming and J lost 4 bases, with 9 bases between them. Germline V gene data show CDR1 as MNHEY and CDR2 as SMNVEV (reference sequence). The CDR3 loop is CASSLGLGNTIYF. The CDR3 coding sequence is TGTGCCAGCAGTCTGGGGTTAGGAAACACCATATATTTT.

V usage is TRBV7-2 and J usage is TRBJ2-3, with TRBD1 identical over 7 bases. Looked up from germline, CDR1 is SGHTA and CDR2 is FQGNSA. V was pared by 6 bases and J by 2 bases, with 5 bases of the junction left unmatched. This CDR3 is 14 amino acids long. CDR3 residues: CASRMGQITDTQYF. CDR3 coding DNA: TGTGCCAGCAGGATGGGACAGATCACAGATACGCAGTATTTT.

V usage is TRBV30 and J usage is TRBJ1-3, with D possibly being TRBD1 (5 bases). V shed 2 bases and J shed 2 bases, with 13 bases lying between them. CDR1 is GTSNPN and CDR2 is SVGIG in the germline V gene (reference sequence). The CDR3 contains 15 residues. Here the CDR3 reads CAWSWDSKTGNTIYF. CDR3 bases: TGTGCCTGGAGTTGGGACTCTAAGACTGGAAACACCATATATTTT.

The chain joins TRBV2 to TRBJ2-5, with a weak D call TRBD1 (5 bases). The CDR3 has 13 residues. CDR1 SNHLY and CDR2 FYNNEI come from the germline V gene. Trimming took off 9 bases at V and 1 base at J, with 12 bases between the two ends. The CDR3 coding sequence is TGTGCCAGTCGCGGTGGGGCCCAAGAGACCCAGTACTTC. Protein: CASRGGAQETQYF. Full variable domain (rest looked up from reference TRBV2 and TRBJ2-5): EPEVTQTPSHQVTQMGQEVILRCVPISNHLYFYWYRQILGQKVEFLVSFYNNEISEKSEIFDDQFSVERPDGSNFTLKIRSTKLEDSAMYFCASRGGAQETQYFGPGTRLLVL.

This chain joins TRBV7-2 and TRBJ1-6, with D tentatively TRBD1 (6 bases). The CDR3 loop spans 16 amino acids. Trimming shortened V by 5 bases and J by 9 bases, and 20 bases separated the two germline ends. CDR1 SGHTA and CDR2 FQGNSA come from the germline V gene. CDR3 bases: TGTGCCAGCAGCCAATTTTGGGGGCCTGCAAGTTCACCCCTCCACTTT. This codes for CASSQFWGPASSPLHF.

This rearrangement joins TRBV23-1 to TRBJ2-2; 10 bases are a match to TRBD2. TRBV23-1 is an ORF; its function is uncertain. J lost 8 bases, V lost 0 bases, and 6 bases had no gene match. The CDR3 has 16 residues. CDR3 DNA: TGCGCCAGCAGTCAATCAGCAGCGGGGGGGCCTGGGGAGCTGTTTTTT. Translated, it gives CASSQSAAGGPGELFF.

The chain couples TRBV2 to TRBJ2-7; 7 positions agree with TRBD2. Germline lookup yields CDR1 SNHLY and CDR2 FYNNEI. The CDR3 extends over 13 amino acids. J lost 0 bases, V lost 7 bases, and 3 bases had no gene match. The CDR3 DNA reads TGTGCCAGCAACGGGGGGATCTCCTACGAGCAGTACTTC. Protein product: CASNGGISYEQYF.

This chain's CDR3 is CASSELGQGYEQYF. The CDR3 DNA is TGCGCCAGCAGTGAGCTGGGACAGGGATACGAGCAGTACTTC. J is TRBJ2-7 and V is TRBV10-1; 9 bases fit TRBD1. J was trimmed by 4 bases and V by 2 bases; bases with no gene match: 3. Germline V lookup: CDR1 WNHNN, CDR2 SYGVQD (reference sequence). The CDR3 has 14 residues.

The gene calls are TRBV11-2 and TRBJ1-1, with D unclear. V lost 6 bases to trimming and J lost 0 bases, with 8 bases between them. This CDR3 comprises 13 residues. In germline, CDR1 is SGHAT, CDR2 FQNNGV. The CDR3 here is CASRGELNTEAFF. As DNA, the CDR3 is TGTGCCAGCAGAGGAGAATTGAACACTGAAGCTTTCTTT.

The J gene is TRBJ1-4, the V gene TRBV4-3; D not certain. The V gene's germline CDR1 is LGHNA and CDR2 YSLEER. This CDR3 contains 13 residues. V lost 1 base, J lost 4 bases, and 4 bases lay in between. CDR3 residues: CASSQVLNEKLFF. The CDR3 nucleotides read TGCGCCAGCAGCCAAGTCCTTAATGAAAAACTGTTTTTT.

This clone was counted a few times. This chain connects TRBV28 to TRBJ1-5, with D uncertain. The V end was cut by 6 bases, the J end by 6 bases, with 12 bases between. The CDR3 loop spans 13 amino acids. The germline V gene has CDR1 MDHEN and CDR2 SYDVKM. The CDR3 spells CASSAYLGQPQHF. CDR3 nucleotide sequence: TGTGCCAGCAGCGCCTACCTGGGTCAGCCCCAGCATTTT.

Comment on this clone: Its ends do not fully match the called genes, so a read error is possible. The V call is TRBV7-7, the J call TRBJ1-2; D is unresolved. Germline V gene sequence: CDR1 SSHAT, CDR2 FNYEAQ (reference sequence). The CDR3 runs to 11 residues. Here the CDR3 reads CASSLVGGYTF. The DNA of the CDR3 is TGTGCTAGCAGCTTAGTGGGTGGCTACACCTTC.

CDR3 loop: CASSVGDGIYEQYF. The CDR3 DNA is TGTGCCAGCAGCGTAGGGGACGGGATCTACGAGCAGTACTTC. The genes are TRBV9 and TRBJ2-7; either TRBD1 or TRBD2 may supply D (5 bases each). This CDR3 is built from 14 residues. Trimming removed 0 bases from V and 3 bases from J, with 10 bases in between. Germline V gene data show CDR1 as SGDLS and CDR2 as YYNGEE.

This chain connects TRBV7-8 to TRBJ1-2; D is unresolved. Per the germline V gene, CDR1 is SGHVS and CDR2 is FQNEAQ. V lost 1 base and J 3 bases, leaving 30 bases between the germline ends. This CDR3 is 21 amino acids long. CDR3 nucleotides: TGTGCCAGCAGCTTAGACCCTTTAGAGAGCCCAGCATATCCAAGGCACTATGGCTACACCTTC. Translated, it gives CASSLDPLESPAYPRHYGYTF.

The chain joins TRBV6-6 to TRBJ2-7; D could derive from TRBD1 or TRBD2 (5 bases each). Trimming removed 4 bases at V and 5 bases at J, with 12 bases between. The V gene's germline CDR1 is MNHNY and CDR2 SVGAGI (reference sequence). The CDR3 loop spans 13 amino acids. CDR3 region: CASSLIRGDEQYF. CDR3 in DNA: TGTGCCAGCAGTTTAATTCGAGGGGACGAGCAGTACTTC.

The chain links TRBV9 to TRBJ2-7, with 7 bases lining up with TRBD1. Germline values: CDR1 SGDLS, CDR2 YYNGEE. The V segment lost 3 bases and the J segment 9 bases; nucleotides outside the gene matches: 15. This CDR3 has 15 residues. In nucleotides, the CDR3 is TGTGCCAGCAGCGCCACTGACAGGGTTGGTGGAGCGCAGTACTTC. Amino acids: CASSATDRVGGAQYF.

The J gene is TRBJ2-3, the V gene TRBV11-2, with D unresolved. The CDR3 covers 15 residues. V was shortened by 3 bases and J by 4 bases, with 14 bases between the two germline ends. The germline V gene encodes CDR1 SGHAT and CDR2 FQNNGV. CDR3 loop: CASSLTVLRSDTQYF. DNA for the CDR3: TGTGCCAGCAGCTTGACCGTCCTAAGGTCAGATACGCAGTATTTT.

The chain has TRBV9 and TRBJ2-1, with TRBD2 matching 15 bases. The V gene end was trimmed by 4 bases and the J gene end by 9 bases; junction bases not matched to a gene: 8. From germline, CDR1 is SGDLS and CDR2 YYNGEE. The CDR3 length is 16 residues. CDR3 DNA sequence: TGTGCCAGCAGCTTCGGGACTAGCGGGGGGAGGGGTGAGCAGTTCTTC. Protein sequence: CASSFGTSGGRGEQFF. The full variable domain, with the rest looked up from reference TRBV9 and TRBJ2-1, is DSGVTQTPKHLITATGQRVTLRCSPRSGDLSVYWYQQSLDQGLQFLIQYYNGEERAKGNILERFSAQQFPDLHSELNLSSLELGDSALYFCASSFGTSGGRGEQFFGPGTRLTVL.

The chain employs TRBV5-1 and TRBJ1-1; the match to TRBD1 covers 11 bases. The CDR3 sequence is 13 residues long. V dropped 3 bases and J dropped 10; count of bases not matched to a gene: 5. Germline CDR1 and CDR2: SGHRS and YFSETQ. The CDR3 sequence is CASSSGDRGSAFF. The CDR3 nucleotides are TGCGCCAGCAGCTCTGGGGACAGGGGGTCAGCTTTCTTT. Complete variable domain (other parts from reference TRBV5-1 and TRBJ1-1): KAGVTQTPRYLIKTRGQQVTLSCSPISGHRSVSWYQQTPGQGLQFLFEYFSETQRNKGNFPGRFSGRQFSNSRSEMNVSTLELGDSALYLCASSSGDRGSAFFGQGTRLTVV.

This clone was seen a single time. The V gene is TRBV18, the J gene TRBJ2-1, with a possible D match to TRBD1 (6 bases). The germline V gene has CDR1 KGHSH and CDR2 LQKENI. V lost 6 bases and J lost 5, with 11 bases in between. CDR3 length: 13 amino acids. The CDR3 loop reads CASSQGSDNEQFF. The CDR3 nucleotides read TGTGCCAGCTCTCAGGGGTCAGACAATGAGCAGTTCTTC.

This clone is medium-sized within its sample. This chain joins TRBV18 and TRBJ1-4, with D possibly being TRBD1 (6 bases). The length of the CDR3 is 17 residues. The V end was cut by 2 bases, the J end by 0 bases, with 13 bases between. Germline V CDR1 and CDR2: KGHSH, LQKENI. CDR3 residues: CASSPAMQGTTNEKLFF. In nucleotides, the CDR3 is TGTGCCAGCTCACCAGCAATGCAGGGGACAACTAATGAAAAACTGTTTTTT.

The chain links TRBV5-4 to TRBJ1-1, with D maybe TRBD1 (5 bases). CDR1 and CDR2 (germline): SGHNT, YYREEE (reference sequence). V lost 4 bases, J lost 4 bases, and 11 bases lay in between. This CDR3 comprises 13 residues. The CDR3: CASSKGLGTEAFF. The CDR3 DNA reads TGTGCCAGCAGCAAGGGGTTAGGCACTGAAGCTTTCTTT.

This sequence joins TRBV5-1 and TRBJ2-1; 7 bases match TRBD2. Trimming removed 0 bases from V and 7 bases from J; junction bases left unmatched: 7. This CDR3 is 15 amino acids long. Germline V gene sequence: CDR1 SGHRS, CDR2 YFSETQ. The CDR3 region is CASSLDPAGQNEQFF. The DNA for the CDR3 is TGCGCCAGCAGCTTGGACCCAGCGGGGCAAAATGAGCAGTTCTTC. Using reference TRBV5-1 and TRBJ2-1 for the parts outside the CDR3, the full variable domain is KAGVTQTPRYLIKTRGQQVTLSCSPISGHRSVSWYQQTPGQGLQFLFEYFSETQRNKGNFPGRFSGRQFSNSRSEMNVSTLELGDSALYLCASSLDPAGQNEQFFGPGTRLTVL.

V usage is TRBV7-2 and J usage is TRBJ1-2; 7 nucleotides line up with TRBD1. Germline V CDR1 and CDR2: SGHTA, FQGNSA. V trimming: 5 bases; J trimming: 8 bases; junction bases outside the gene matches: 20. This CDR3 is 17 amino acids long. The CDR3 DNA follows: TGTGCCAGCAGCCATTGGGGGGGACCCGACAGGGCGCGAGGCTACACCTTC. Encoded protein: CASSHWGGPDRARGYTF.

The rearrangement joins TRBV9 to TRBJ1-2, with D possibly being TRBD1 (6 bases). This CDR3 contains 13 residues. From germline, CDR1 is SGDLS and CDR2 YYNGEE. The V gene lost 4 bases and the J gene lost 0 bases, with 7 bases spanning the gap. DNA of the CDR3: TGTGCCAGCAGCCGGGACACTAACTATGGCTACACCTTC. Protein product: CASSRDTNYGYTF.

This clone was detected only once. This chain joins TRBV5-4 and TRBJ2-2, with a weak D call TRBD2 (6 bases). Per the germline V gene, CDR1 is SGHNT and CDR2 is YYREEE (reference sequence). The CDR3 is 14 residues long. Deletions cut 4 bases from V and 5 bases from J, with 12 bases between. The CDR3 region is CASSPVRGTGELFF. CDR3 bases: TGTGCCAGCAGCCCCGTCCGGGGGACCGGGGAGCTGTTTTTT. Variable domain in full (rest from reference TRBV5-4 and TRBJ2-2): ETGVTQSPTHLIKTRGQQVTLRCSSQSGHNTVSWYQQALGQGPQFIFQYYREEENGRGNFPPRFSGLQFPNYSSELNVNALELDDSALYLCASSPVRGTGELFFGEGSRLTVL.

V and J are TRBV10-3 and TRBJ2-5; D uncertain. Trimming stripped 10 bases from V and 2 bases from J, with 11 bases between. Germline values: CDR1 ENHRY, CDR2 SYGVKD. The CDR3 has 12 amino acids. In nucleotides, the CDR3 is TGTGCCACCCTGGGCAAACAAGAGACCCAGTACTTC. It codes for CATLGKQETQYF.

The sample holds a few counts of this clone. CDR3 region: CASSLEAGYGYTF. The CDR3, as DNA: TGTGCCAGCAGCTTAGAAGCAGGCTATGGCTACACCTTC. This chain joins TRBV7-8 and TRBJ1-2, with D uncertain. This CDR3 is 13 amino acids long. V lost 1 base and J 4 bases, leaving 7 bases between the germline ends. Per the germline V gene, CDR1 is SGHVS and CDR2 is FQNEAQ.